Listed here are 30 T cell receptor beta chains from one sample, sequenced in a study of T cells in Graves' hyperthyroidism and ophthalmopathy. Authors of the study amplified TCR beta CDR3 regions from RNA transcripts. The TCR CDR3 was amplified in a first-round RT-PCR using the HTBI primer set. TCRdb analysed the multiplex PCR reads with MiXCR anew, one entry per CDR3 protein. The data show about 420,000 distinct CDR3 sequences, with approximately 14% seen just once and around 7.7% held by the top ten. Sequences were obtained from blood. Receptors were obtained from a woman under 30 with Graves' hyperthyroidism.

The sample holds many counts of this clonotype. The J gene is TRBJ2-1, the V gene TRBV3-1; TRBD2 might be the D (6 bases). V lost 0 bases and J 3 bases, leaving 9 bases between the germline ends. Germline CDR1 and CDR2: LGHDT and YNNKEL (reference sequence). There are 15 residues in the CDR3. The CDR3 nucleotides are TGTGCCAGCAGCCAAGACGGGGGTGTCTACAATGAGCAGTTCTTC. Translating it yields CASSQDGGVYNEQFF.

This chain links TRBV6-6 with TRBJ1-2; no firm D call. This CDR3 region has 15 residues. The germline gives CDR1 MNHNY, CDR2 SVGAGI (reference sequence). Trimming shortened V by 0 bases and J by 4 bases, and 12 bases separated the two germline ends. The CDR3 sequence: CASSYSGSRRYGYTF. DNA for the CDR3: TGTGCCAGCAGTTACTCGGGCAGCCGGCGCTATGGCTACACCTTC.

This clonotype was recorded at least ten times. The V call is TRBV20-1, the J call TRBJ2-3, with 8 bases fitting TRBD2. Germline V gene data show CDR1 as DFQATT and CDR2 as SNEGSKA (reference sequence). The CDR3 has 12 amino acids. The chain's CDR3 is CSSAGATDTQYF. CDR3 DNA: TGCAGCTCAGCGGGAGCCACAGATACGCAGTATTTT.

This clonotype was picked up many times. The J gene is TRBJ1-2, the V gene TRBV5-1; 7 bases align to TRBD1. V trimming: 4 bases; J trimming: 5 bases; junction bases outside the gene matches: 5. The CDR3 loop spans 13 amino acids. Germline V gene sequence: CDR1 SGHRS, CDR2 YFSETQ. The CDR3 DNA reads TGCGCCAGCAGCGGGGACAGCGAATATGGCTACACCTTC. As protein: CASSGDSEYGYTF.

In its sample, this clonotype was seen many times. The CDR3 loop reads CASSSDASYEQYF. CDR3 DNA: TGTGCCAGCAGCTCAGACGCTTCCTACGAGCAGTACTTC. The rearrangement joins TRBV3-1 to TRBJ2-7; no clear D gene. Between the trimmed V and J ends, which lost 5 bases and 1 base, there was a span of 9 bases. Germline loops: CDR1 LGHDT, CDR2 YNNKEL (reference sequence). This CDR3 comprises 13 residues.

This clonotype showed up many times. The rearrangement links TRBV12-3 or TRBV12-4 to TRBJ2-2; 8 bases map to TRBD2. The junction had 16 bases not matched to a gene; V was cut back by 7 bases and J by 6 bases. The length of the CDR3 is 17 residues. The CDR3 DNA reads TGTGCCAGCACCAACCCCCCGGGGGGGCCTGAAGCCGGGGAGCTGTTTTTT. Protein product: CASTNPPGGPEAGELFF.

This clonotype was counted at least ten times. This chain uses TRBV20-1 with TRBJ1-2; no clear D. The germline V gene has CDR1 DFQATT and CDR2 SNEGSKA (reference sequence). V was trimmed by 0 bases and J by 4 bases, leaving 15 bases between them. The CDR3 is 15 amino acids. The CDR3 sequence is CSAREGMAVGYGYTF. The CDR3 DNA is TGCAGTGCTAGAGAGGGTATGGCAGTTGGCTATGGCTACACCTTC.

The J gene is TRBJ1-5, the V gene TRBV6-2 or TRBV6-3; the D gene is possibly TRBD1 (5 bases). V dropped 0 bases and J dropped 4 bases, with 10 bases sitting between them. Looked up from germline, CDR1 is MNHEY and CDR2 is SVGEGT. This CDR3 spans 15 amino acids. For the CDR3, the DNA is TGTGCCAGCAGTTACTCTGCGGGGGGTAATCAGCCCCAGCATTTT. Its translation: CASSYSAGGNQPQHF.

This clonotype has a count of ten or more. The chain joins TRBV12-3 or TRBV12-4 to TRBJ2-5, with TRBD2 as a possible D gene (5 bases). The V end was cut by 5 bases, the J end by 5 bases, with 21 bases between. The CDR3 runs 16 residues. The CDR3: CASSPRFGDGSETQYF. CDR3 nucleotide sequence: TGTGCCAGCAGTCCCCGCTTCGGGGATGGTTCTGAGACCCAGTACTTC.

The V call is TRBV29-1, the J call TRBJ2-1; perhaps TRBD2 as D (6 bases). This CDR3 is 14 amino acids long. Trimming stripped 0 bases from V and 2 bases from J, with 8 bases between. Germline assignment: CDR1 SQVTM and CDR2 ANQGSEA. The CDR3 loop is CSVEEGGPYNEQFF. The CDR3 DNA is TGCAGCGTTGAAGAGGGGGGTCCCTACAATGAGCAGTTCTTC.

This clonotype was recorded many times. V is TRBV24-1 and J is TRBJ2-3, with D possibly matching TRBD1 (5 bases). The CDR3 spans 14 residues. Per germline, CDR1 KGHDR and CDR2 SFDVKD. The V and J ends lost 2 bases and 6 bases respectively, with 11 bases between them. The CDR3 DNA reads TGTGCCACCAGTGATTCAAGGGGTGACGATACGCAGTATTTT. Encoded protein: CATSDSRGDDTQYF.

This clonotype was detected only a few times. A much larger clonotype is one base distant, so this may be a read error. This chain uses TRBV20-1 with TRBJ1-6, with TRBD1 as a possible D gene (6 bases). The CDR3 sequence is 16 residues long. Trimming took off 2 bases at V and 7 bases at J, with 18 bases between the two ends. Per the germline V gene, CDR1 is DFQATT and CDR2 is SNEGSKA (reference sequence). The CDR3 loop is CSARSGVEGVNSPLHF. Here the CDR3 DNA reads TGCAGTGCTAGATCGGGGGTTGAGGGGGTAAATTCACCCCTCCACTTT.

This clonotype was observed many times. J is TRBJ2-5 and V is TRBV2; D possibly uses TRBD1 or TRBD2 (5 bases each). This CDR3 region has 13 residues. The germline V gene has CDR1 SNHLY and CDR2 FYNNEI. V was clipped by 6 bases and J by 7 bases, with 15 bases between them. The CDR3 region is CASRGVLTGTQYF. Written as DNA, the CDR3 is TGTGCCAGCAGGGGGGTTCTTACTGGGACCCAGTACTTC.

The rearrangement joins TRBV4-1 to TRBJ1-1; 8 bases agree with TRBD1. Germline CDR1 reads MGHRA; CDR2 reads YSYEKL. This CDR3 has 15 amino acids. V shed 2 bases and J 5 bases; nucleotides not matched to a gene: 7. CDR3 loop: CASSQSGQGVTEAFF. CDR3 nucleotides: TGCGCCAGCAGCCAATCAGGACAGGGCGTGACTGAAGCTTTCTTT.

The chain joins TRBV28 to TRBJ1-6, with D possibly TRBD1 on 5 matching bases. This CDR3 is built from 17 residues. Germline V lookup: CDR1 MDHEN, CDR2 SYDVKM. V dropped 3 bases and J dropped 5 bases, with 17 bases sitting between them. The CDR3 loop is CASSLGFWGTDNSPLHF. The CDR3 nucleotides read TGTGCCAGCAGTTTGGGTTTCTGGGGGACGGATAATTCACCCCTCCACTTT.

The genes are TRBV20-1 and TRBJ2-1, with 9 bases that match TRBD2. There are 16 residues in the CDR3. Germline CDR1 DFQATT, CDR2 SNEGSKA (reference sequence). With 0 bases clipped from V and 12 bases from J, the junction kept 15 bases outside the gene matches. The CDR3 reads CSARDRSGSGRSAQFF. The CDR3 nucleotides are TGCAGTGCTAGAGATCGGTCGGGTAGCGGGAGATCAGCGCAGTTCTTC.

This clonotype was recorded at least ten times. V gene TRBV6-1 combines with J gene TRBJ1-2; a weak D match, TRBD1 (5 bases). Trimming shortened V by 5 bases and J by 8 bases, and 18 bases separated the two germline ends. Germline V gives CDR1 MNHNS, CDR2 SASEGT. The CDR3 is made up of 14 amino acids. The DNA of the CDR3 is TGTGCCAGCAGTCCCTGGGGGAGTCTCAAGGGCTACACCTTC. It codes for CASSPWGSLKGYTF.

This clonotype was recorded at least ten times. The chain employs TRBV28 and TRBJ2-5; D is possibly TRBD1 (7 bases). Deletions cut 5 bases from V and 1 base from J, with 17 bases between. The CDR3 length is 16 residues. Germline loops: CDR1 MDHEN, CDR2 SYDVKM. As DNA, the CDR3 is TGTGCCAGCAGTGCCTCAGGGGGGAGCCTCCAAGAGACCCAGTACTTC. Its translation is CASSASGGSLQETQYF.

In the case of this clonotype: A much more abundant neighbour one base away suggests this may be a read error. This rearrangement joins TRBV7-9 to TRBJ2-3; D is possibly TRBD1 (6 bases). Per germline, CDR1 SEHNR and CDR2 FQNEAQ (reference sequence). This CDR3 spans 12 amino acids. Trimming pared 7 bases from V and 7 bases from J, leaving 12 bases between. CDR3 in amino acids: CASIIQGNTQYF. CDR3 coding DNA: TGTGCCAGCATCATCCAGGGGAATACGCAGTATTTT.

At least ten counts were recorded for this clonotype. The chain uses TRBV20-1 and TRBJ2-1; 8 bases are a match to TRBD2. Germline loops: CDR1 DFQATT, CDR2 SNEGSKA (reference sequence). V was pared by 3 bases and J by 8 bases, with 12 bases of the junction left unmatched. This CDR3 contains 15 residues. The CDR3 reads CSARDPGTRVHEQFF. The CDR3 DNA is TGCAGTGCTAGGGATCCCGGGACTAGAGTCCATGAGCAGTTCTTC.

This clonotype was found many times. The chain couples TRBV2 to TRBJ2-2, with 7 bases that match TRBD2. J lost 6 bases, V lost 1 base, and 8 bases had no gene match. Per germline, CDR1 SNHLY and CDR2 FYNNEI. CDR3 length equals 16 residues. The CDR3 protein is CASSEEGGSLAGELFF. Here the CDR3 DNA reads TGTGCCAGCAGTGAAGAGGGCGGGAGTCTGGCCGGGGAGCTGTTTTTT. The complete variable domain, with remaining parts taken from reference TRBV2 and TRBJ2-2, reads EPEVTQTPSHQVTQMGQEVILRCVPISNHLYFYWYRQILGQKVEFLVSFYNNEISEKSEIFDDQFSVERPDGSNFTLKIRSTKLEDSAMYFCASSEEGGSLAGELFFGEGSRLTVL.

At least ten counts were recorded for this clonotype. The chain links TRBV27 to TRBJ2-5; D is perhaps TRBD2 (7 bases). CDR1 and CDR2 (germline): MNHEY, SMNVEV (reference sequence). CDR3 length equals 12 residues. Trimming stripped 5 bases from V and 12 bases from J, with 16 bases between. The CDR3 sequence: CASSQWGLAEYF. CDR3 sequence (DNA): TGTGCCAGCAGTCAGTGGGGGCTAGCGGAGTACTTC.

This clonotype was found many times. This chain uses TRBV6-1 with TRBJ2-1; D possibly corresponds to TRBD1 (6 bases). CDR1 is MNHNS and CDR2 is SASEGT in the germline V gene. Trimming stripped 6 bases from V and 7 bases from J, with 13 bases between. CDR3 length: 13 amino acids. The CDR3 DNA reads as TGTGCCAGCAGCAGGGGACGTGGGAATGAGCAGTTCTTC. Translated: CASSRGRGNEQFF.

The chain is built from TRBV19 and TRBJ1-1; D ambiguous. CDR3 size: 17 residues. Trimming shortened V by 4 bases and J by 0 bases, and 18 bases separated the two germline ends. CDR1 and CDR2 (germline): LNHDA, SQIVND (reference sequence). CDR3 DNA: TGTGCCAGTAGTACCCCCAGCCGGCCACCCATGAACACTGAAGCTTTCTTT. Translating it yields CASSTPSRPPMNTEAFF.

This clonotype was observed many times. V is TRBV19 and J is TRBJ2-2; TRBD2 agrees at 12 bases. CDR1 and CDR2 from the germline V gene are LNHDA and SQIVND (reference sequence). The CDR3 covers 18 residues. Trimming cost V 5 bases and J 4 bases; bases outside gene matches: 11. CDR3 protein: CASSSPGTSGFFTGELFF. For the CDR3, the DNA is TGTGCCAGTAGTTCACCCGGGACTAGCGGGTTTTTCACCGGGGAGCTGTTTTTT.

This clonotype was seen repeatedly, ten times or more. The genes are TRBV5-1 and TRBJ2-1; a possible D gene is TRBD2 (5 bases). This CDR3 is built from 16 residues. Trimming took 7 bases from V and 0 from J, leaving 17 bases between them. Germline CDR1 reads SGHRS; CDR2 reads YFSETQ. The CDR3 nucleotides are TGCGCCAGCGCTCTGTTTAGCGATAGCTCCTACAATGAGCAGTTCTTC. Protein: CASALFSDSSYNEQFF.

This clonotype was detected ten times or more. The CDR3 DNA reads TGCAGTGCTAGAGATGTTGCGGGGAACACTGAAGCTTTCTTT. It codes for CSARDVAGNTEAFF. The J gene is TRBJ1-1, the V gene TRBV20-1; D call uncertain. The CDR3 extends over 14 amino acids. The germline V and J ends were trimmed by 0 bases and 1 base, with 9 bases remaining between them. Germline V gene sequence: CDR1 DFQATT, CDR2 SNEGSKA (reference sequence).

The V call is TRBV2, the J call TRBJ2-5; the match to TRBD2 covers 10 bases. With 9 bases clipped from V and 2 bases from J, the junction kept 3 bases outside the gene matches. Germline CDR1 SNHLY, CDR2 FYNNEI. The CDR3 sequence is 13 residues long. The CDR3 here is CASSGRRQETQYF. CDR3 nucleotides: TGTGCCAGTAGCGGGAGGAGACAAGAGACCCAGTACTTC.

CDR3 sequence reads: CASRTGPITGELFF. The CDR3 DNA is TGCGCCAGCAGAACCGGGCCGATAACCGGGGAGCTGTTTTTT. The genes are TRBV4-1 and TRBJ2-2, with no clear D. Trimming took off 6 bases at V and 5 bases at J, with 13 bases between the two ends. The CDR3 is made up of 14 amino acids. Germline CDR1 MGHRA, CDR2 YSYEKL.

This clonotype was observed at least ten times. The chain combines TRBV7-9 with TRBJ2-5; 10 nucleotides match TRBD2. Germline loops: CDR1 SEHNR, CDR2 FQNEAQ (reference sequence). The CDR3 contains 14 residues. V lost 1 base and J lost 12; bases outside the gene matches: 8. This CDR3 is CASSLEVTSGLEYF. CDR3 in DNA: TGTGCCAGCAGCTTAGAGGTGACTAGCGGGTTAGAGTACTTC.